These 28 T cell receptor beta chains were sequenced from one sample in a study of blood T cell repertoires in COVID-19. This table comes from immunoSEQ multiplex PCR, and its TCRdb copy is limited to in-frame clones, with some not included. The sample consists of roughly 380,000 clones, 85% of them appearing once. The sequencing sample was made of peripheral blood. All receptors derive from a woman aged 18-29 years with acute or convalescent COVID-19.

This clone came up a few times. Other nucleotide sequences from this sample produce the same CDR3. The gene calls are TRBV14 and TRBJ1-2; 8 bases align to TRBD1. Germline CDR1 is SGHDN and CDR2 is FVKESK. After removal of 4 bases from V and 8 bases from J, the junction contained 6 bases not matched to a gene. This CDR3 spans 13 amino acids. CDR3: CASSPQDRAGYTF. CDR3 coding DNA: TGTGCCAGCAGCCCCCAGGACAGGGCCGGCTACACCTTC.

About this clone: This sample includes further DNA sequences coding for the same CDR3. The DNA for the CDR3 is TGTGCCAGCAGTTTAACAGGGTATGGCTACACCTTC. This encodes CASSLTGYGYTF. This chain links TRBV12-3 or TRBV12-4 with TRBJ1-2, with D tentatively TRBD1 (6 bases). The CDR3 totals 12 residues. V was trimmed by 2 bases and J by 5 bases, leaving 6 bases between them.

The chain employs TRBV5-6 and TRBJ2-3, with 12 bases aligning to TRBD2. CDR3 length: 16 amino acids. With 4 bases clipped from V and 6 bases from J, the junction kept 9 bases outside the gene matches. Germline V CDR1 and CDR2: SGHDT, YYEEEE. CDR3 region: CASSPRLAGVSDTQYF. CDR3 DNA sequence: TGTGCCAGCAGCCCACGACTAGCGGGAGTGTCTGATACGCAGTATTTT.

This clone was seen only once. The chain has TRBV12-3 or TRBV12-4 and TRBJ1-1; D might be TRBD1 (5 bases). V lost 6 bases and J 3 bases, leaving 11 bases between the germline ends. The CDR3 sequence is 13 residues long. The CDR3 DNA is TGTGCCAGCAGAGCAGGGTGGGACACTGAAGCTTTCTTT. Its translation is CASRAGWDTEAFF.

The rearrangement joins TRBV2 to TRBJ2-7, with 8 bases fitting TRBD2. The DNA end favors TRBJ2-5, so the J call may be wrong. The CDR3 has 14 amino acids. Germline assignment: CDR1 SNHLY and CDR2 FYNNEI. The CDR3 nucleotides are TGTGCCAGCAGCCGACTAGCGATTGAAGAGACCCAGTACTTC. This translates into CASSRLAIEETQYF.

This chain connects TRBV2 to TRBJ1-6; D gene unclear. Germline assignment: CDR1 SNHLY and CDR2 FYNNEI. Deletions cut 8 bases from V and 6 bases from J, with 14 bases between. The CDR3 runs to 14 residues. The CDR3 here is CASRKGSSNSPLHF. The DNA for the CDR3 is TGTGCCAGCCGAAAAGGGAGCAGTAATTCACCCCTCCACTTT.

This clone has just a few counts. The rearrangement uses TRBV12-5 and TRBJ2-1; the D gene is possibly TRBD2 (6 bases). Trimming cost V 6 bases and J 6 bases, with 15 bases left between them. The CDR3 totals 14 residues. CDR1 is LGHNT, CDR2 FRNRAP, per germline. The chain's CDR3 is CASGPPGGANEQFF. In DNA form, the CDR3 reads TGTGCTAGTGGCCCCCCCGGGGGAGCCAATGAGCAGTTCTTC.

The V gene is TRBV10-3, the J gene TRBJ2-1; 8 bases are a match to TRBD2. Germline V CDR1 and CDR2: ENHRY, SYGVKD. CDR3 length: 15 amino acids. After removal of 7 bases from V and 1 base from J, the junction contained 6 bases not matched to a gene. Here the CDR3 DNA reads TGTGCCATCAAGGCGGGGGGTAGTTCCTACAATGAGCAGTTCTTC. Translation gives CAIKAGGSSYNEQFF.

The V call is TRBV5-6, the J call TRBJ1-2; no clear D. Trimming took off 4 bases at V and 4 bases at J, with 8 bases between the two ends. Germline V gives CDR1 SGHDT, CDR2 YYEEEE. The CDR3 has 12 residues. The CDR3 sequence is CASSRSGYGYTF. CDR3 nucleotides: TGTGCCAGCAGCCGCTCGGGCTATGGCTACACCTTC.

This clone turned up a few times. The rearrangement uses TRBV11-2 and TRBJ1-3; unclear D gene. V lost 1 base to trimming and J lost 0 bases, with 7 bases between them. Germline CDR1 and CDR2: SGHAT and FQNNGV. CDR3 length: 15 amino acids. DNA of the CDR3: TGTGCCAGCAGCTTAGCGGCGGGCTCTGGAAACACCATATATTTT. Amino acid sequence: CASSLAAGSGNTIYF.

The DNA of the CDR3 is TGTGCCAGTAGAAGGACAGTCTCGGCGAACACTGAAGCTTTCTTT. Residues: CASRRTVSANTEAFF. The V and J genes are TRBV19 and TRBJ1-1, with D maybe TRBD1 (6 bases). With 6 bases removed from V and 1 base from J, the gap between germline ends came to 15 bases. Germline V gives CDR1 LNHDA, CDR2 SQIVND (reference sequence). The CDR3 loop spans 15 amino acids.

The V gene is TRBV5-1, the J gene TRBJ2-1; D possibly corresponds to TRBD2 (5 bases). The V and J ends lost 0 bases and 6 bases respectively, with 19 bases between them. The CDR3 runs to 17 residues. Germline V gives CDR1 SGHRS, CDR2 YFSETQ. The CDR3 here is CASSLVNSDPLGNEQFF. CDR3 DNA sequence: TGCGCCAGCAGCTTGGTGAATAGCGACCCGTTGGGCAATGAGCAGTTCTTC.

The chain recombines TRBV5-8 with TRBJ1-1; the D is unclear. The CDR3 is 16 residues long. V dropped 1 base and J dropped 0 bases, with 13 bases sitting between them. CDR1 is SGHTS and CDR2 is YDEGEE in the germline V gene. CDR3 protein: CASSLYGGRMNTEAFF. As DNA, the CDR3 is TGTGCCAGCAGCTTGTATGGCGGTCGGATGAACACTGAAGCTTTCTTT.

The CDR3 nucleotides read TGTGCCACCAGTGACCGAAAAAGAAACAGGGACGCCACTGAAGCTTTCTTT. Its translation: CATSDRKRNRDATEAFF. V gene TRBV24-1 combines with J gene TRBJ1-1; D possibly corresponds to TRBD1 (6 bases). In germline, CDR1 is KGHDR, CDR2 SFDVKD. The CDR3 extends over 17 amino acids. The V gene lost 4 bases and the J gene lost 4 bases, with 21 bases spanning the gap.

This clone was observed a single time. This sequence joins TRBV10-3 and TRBJ1-3; 10 bases are a match to TRBD1. The CDR3 runs to 16 residues. V was pared by 2 bases and J by 3 bases, with 4 bases of the junction left unmatched. Per the germline V gene, CDR1 is ENHRY and CDR2 is SYGVKD. The chain's CDR3 is CAISEDRGLGGNTIYF. CDR3 in DNA: TGTGCCATCAGTGAGGACAGGGGGCTTGGTGGAAACACCATATATTTT.

This rearrangement joins TRBV11-2 to TRBJ1-2, with TRBD1 matching 11 bases. The germline gives CDR1 SGHAT, CDR2 FQNNGV. The CDR3 runs to 15 residues. V lost 3 bases and J lost 8; bases outside the gene matches: 8. CDR3 residues: CASSLKWTGGEGYTF. The CDR3 DNA sequence: TGTGCCAGCAGCTTGAAATGGACAGGGGGCGAGGGCTACACCTTC.

The chain combines TRBV7-9 with TRBJ2-6, with 7 bases identical to TRBD1. From germline, CDR1 is SEHNR and CDR2 FQNEAQ (reference sequence). CDR3 length equals 15 residues. Unmatched junction bases numbered 3, after V lost 5 bases and J lost 2 bases. The CDR3 bases are TGTGCCAGCAGCCCCGACAGGGCTGGGGCCAACGTCCTGACTTTC. Protein product: CASSPDRAGANVLTF. Full variable domain (remainder filled in from reference TRBV7-9 and TRBJ2-6): DTGVSQNPRHKITKRGQNVTFRCDPISEHNRLYWYRQTLGQGPEFLTYFQNEAQLEKSRLLSDRFSAERPKGSFSTLEIQRTEQGDSAMYLCASSPDRAGANVLTFGAGSRLTVL.

The chain combines TRBV5-1 with TRBJ2-7, with D perhaps TRBD1 (5 bases). Germline lookup yields CDR1 SGHRS and CDR2 YFSETQ. The CDR3 is made up of 16 amino acids. The ends were cut back, 4 bases at V and 6 bases at J, with 23 bases in the middle. CDR3 DNA: TGCGCCAGCAGCGTGGACGCCAGGGCAGTTTCAATCGAGCAGTACTTC. Translation: CASSVDARAVSIEQYF.

The chain is built from TRBV12-3 or TRBV12-4 and TRBJ2-1, with a possible D match to TRBD2 (6 bases). There are 13 residues in the CDR3. V was trimmed by 6 bases and J by 6 bases, leaving 12 bases between them. The CDR3 protein is CASRPEAGNEQFF. The CDR3 coding sequence is TGTGCCAGCAGACCCGAAGCGGGCAATGAGCAGTTCTTC.

J is TRBJ2-7 and V is TRBV12-1; the table calls TRBD2, which could not be checked here. TRBV12-1 is marked as a pseudogene. CDR3 length: 16 amino acids. CDR3 sequence reads: CASRRLGAGPSYEQYF. DNA of the CDR3: TGTGCCAGCAGACGACTAGGAGCCGGTCCATCCTACGAGCAGTACTTC.

CDR3 sequence (DNA): TGTGCCAGCAGTTCTAACCGGGACTACTTTTCATCTACGCAGTATTTT. It codes for CASSSNRDYFSSTQYF. The chain links TRBV6-5 to TRBJ2-3; 7 bases line up with TRBD2. The CDR3 extends over 16 amino acids. Germline V lookup: CDR1 MNHEY, CDR2 SVGAGI. V was clipped by 4 bases and J by 8 bases; unmatched bases: 15.

CDR3 sequence reads: CASSARGASSGNTIYF. The CDR3 nucleotides read TGTGCCAGCAGCGCACGAGGAGCGAGTTCTGGAAACACCATATATTTT. This chain uses TRBV9 with TRBJ1-3; D remains ambiguous. CDR1 and CDR2 (germline): SGDLS, YYNGEE. Deletions cut 3 bases from V and 1 base from J, with 14 bases between. This CDR3 has 16 amino acids. The full variable domain, with the rest looked up from reference TRBV9 and TRBJ1-3, is DSGVTQTPKHLITATGQRVTLRCSPRSGDLSVYWYQQSLDQGLQFLIQYYNGEERAKGNILERFSAQQFPDLHSELNLSSLELGDSALYFCASSARGASSGNTIYFGEGSWLTVV.

V and J are TRBV21-1 and TRBJ1-1. TRBV21-1 is a recognized pseudogene. CDR3 length equals 16 residues. The CDR3: CASSSRGVGEDTEAFF. The CDR3, as DNA: TGTGCCAGCAGCTCCCGCGGGGTAGGAGAAGACACTGAAGCTTTCTTT.

This sequence joins TRBV6-1 and TRBJ2-6; D is perhaps TRBD2 (6 bases). V shed 3 bases and J shed 3 bases, with 12 bases lying between them. Germline V gene data show CDR1 as MNHNS and CDR2 as SASEGT. This CDR3 is built from 16 residues. Written as DNA, the CDR3 is TGTGCCAGCAGTGATAGGAGGGAGTTTGGGGCCAACGTCCTGACTTTC. This encodes CASSDRREFGANVLTF.

This clone showed up just once. The V gene is TRBV6-5, the J gene TRBJ1-6; D call uncertain. This CDR3 is built from 15 residues. The germline CDR1 and CDR2 sequences are MNHEY and SVGAGI. V shed 0 bases and J shed 8 bases, with 11 bases lying between them. CDR3 DNA: TGTGCCAGCAGTTACTCGGGCAGGTCGGATTCACCCCTCCACTTT. Translating it yields CASSYSGRSDSPLHF.

This clone was seen only a few times. The rearrangement links TRBV24-1 to TRBJ2-3, with no clear D. CDR3 length equals 14 residues. Germline CDR1 is KGHDR and CDR2 is SFDVKD. V was pared by 3 bases and J by 3 bases, with 9 bases between. CDR3 DNA: TGTGCCACCAGTGATCACGGCGGAACAGATACGCAGTATTTT. Its protein product is CATSDHGGTDTQYF.

The chain links TRBV2 to TRBJ1-4; 9 nucleotides align to TRBD1. Germline CDR1 SNHLY, CDR2 FYNNEI. The CDR3 loop spans 18 amino acids. With V trimmed by 5 bases and J by 0 bases, 10 bases remained unmatched. The CDR3 DNA sequence: TGTGCCAGCAGTCCCCTACAGGGGGCTTTCACAACTAATGAAAAACTGTTTTTT. Translating gives CASSPLQGAFTTNEKLFF. Complete variable domain (other parts from reference TRBV2 and TRBJ1-4): EPEVTQTPSHQVTQMGQEVILRCVPISNHLYFYWYRQILGQKVEFLVSFYNNEISEKSEIFDDQFSVERPDGSNFTLKIRSTKLEDSAMYFCASSPLQGAFTTNEKLFFGSGTQLSVL.

The chain joins TRBV11-2 to TRBJ2-5; 8 bases map to TRBD2. Germline V lookup: CDR1 SGHAT, CDR2 FQNNGV. This CDR3 is 15 amino acids long. The junction had 3 bases not matched to a gene; V was cut back by 0 bases and J by 3 bases. CDR3 residues: CASSLEGTRKETQYF. The CDR3 DNA sequence: TGTGCCAGCAGCTTAGAGGGGACTAGAAAAGAGACCCAGTACTTC.